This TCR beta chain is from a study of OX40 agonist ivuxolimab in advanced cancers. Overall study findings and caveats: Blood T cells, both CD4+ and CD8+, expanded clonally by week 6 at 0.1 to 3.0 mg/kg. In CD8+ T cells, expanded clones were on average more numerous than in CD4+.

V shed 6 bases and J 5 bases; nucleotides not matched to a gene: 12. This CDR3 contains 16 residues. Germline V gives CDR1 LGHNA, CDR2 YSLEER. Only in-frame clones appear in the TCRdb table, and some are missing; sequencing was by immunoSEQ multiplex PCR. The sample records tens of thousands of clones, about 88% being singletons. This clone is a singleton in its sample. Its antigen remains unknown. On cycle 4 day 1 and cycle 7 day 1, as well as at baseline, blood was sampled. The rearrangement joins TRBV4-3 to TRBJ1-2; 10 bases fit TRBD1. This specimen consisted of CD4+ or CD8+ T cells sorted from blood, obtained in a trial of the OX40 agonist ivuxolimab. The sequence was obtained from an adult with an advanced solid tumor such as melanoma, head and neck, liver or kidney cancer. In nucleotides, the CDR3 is TGCGCCAGCAGACCCGGGACAGGGGTGGTTGATTATGGCTACACCTTC. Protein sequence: CASRPGTGVVDYGYTF.